This T cell receptor beta chain stems from a study of blood T cell repertoires in COVID-19. Study-wide context: Nucleic acid was either cDNA or gDNA, and it came from T cells, B-cell-depleted T cells, or PBMCs.

The method was immunoSEQ multiplex PCR; TCRdb's version includes in-frame clones alone and lacks a portion of them. The sample holds 300,000 or so clones, about 90% seen once. The CDR3 sequence is 12 residues long. CDR1 LNHNV and CDR2 YYDKDF come from the germline V gene (reference sequence). V shed 3 bases and J shed 8 bases, with 8 bases lying between them. This receptor was identified in a man aged 18 to 29 who had recovered from COVID-19. The sequencing input was peripheral blood. The chain joins TRBV15 to TRBJ2-1; D remains unclear. CDR3 nucleotides: TGTGCCACCAGCAGCACATTTGATGAGCAGTTCTTC. Protein sequence: CATSSTFDEQFF.